This T cell receptor (beta chain) came from a study of cytomegalovirus exposure and HLA in healthy donors. Findings and caveats of the study: The study had only CMV serostatus as immune exposure information.

As to this clone: The antigen remains undetermined.

PCR primers comprised 60 Vbeta and 13 Jbeta primers. Data came from immunoSEQ multiplex PCR; TCRdb stores just in-frame clones and leaves some out. This table has some 130,000 clones, about 80% appearing once. This CDR3 has 15 amino acids. The ends were cut back, 1 base at V and 0 bases at J, with 10 bases in the middle. Germline V CDR1 and CDR2: LNHNV, YYDKDF (reference sequence). The sequenced sample consisted of PBMCs. The chain recombines TRBV15 with TRBJ2-7; D is perhaps TRBD1 (6 bases). The clonotype originates from a woman in her 40s in good health and CMV-seronegative. Here the CDR3 reads CATSRAGVGSYEQYF. The CDR3 coding sequence is TGTGCCACCAGCAGAGCAGGGGTAGGCTCCTACGAGCAGTACTTC.